One T cell receptor beta chain is described in this entry. No cognate antigen has been identified for it. Qualities for individual bases were not recorded, and no much larger clone is one base off. The immunoSEQ Assay, a bias-controlled multiplex PCR, was used to amplify TCRbeta CDR3 regions from genomic DNA. The paper's data handling went like this. The number of nucleated cells in each sample was estimated by amplification of reference gene primers within the assay. To quantify the absolute abundance of each unique TCRbeta CDR3 rearrangement, sequence reads were collapsed and filtered. For each sample, productive Simpson clonality was calculated as the square root of Simpson's diversity index across productive rearrangements. The table was pulled from immuneACCESS by TCRdb, which kept in-frame rearrangements only. Such tables lose some clones; where checked, under half of the loss comes from unresolved V genes, and the rest has no known cause. V and J calls and clone size follow that table, whereas D and trimming were derived from the DNA. The sample includes more than 300,000 clones, with about 90% observed a single time. Clones ranked in the top ten supply roughly 10% of the sample.

The record originates from a study of blood T cell repertoires in COVID-19 (TCRdb year 2020). In terms of the full investigation: Collaborator samples came from the United States, Italy and Spain and covered acute and convalescent phases of COVID-19. The prospective study material was composed of cDNA or gDNA derived from T cells, B-cell-depleted T cells, or PBMCs. Subjects who had been exposed to COVID-19, were actively infected with it, or had recovered from it provided the deeply sampled blood TCRbeta repertoires that made up the dataset. A freely available public database, intended as a resource for researchers studying the immune response to SARS-CoV-2, is where the repertoires were released. The samples were drawn from two sources: the first 160 participants of the ongoing ImmuneRACE study, and 1,200 or so subjects contributed by 6 global collaborators. The sample metadata nearly always contained a de-identified subject ID, COVID-19 status, age in years and sex. HLA class I and class II types, where available, came from metadata supplied by the sample provider rather than from assay-based typing. Beyond this particular receptor, the publication reports: The amount of clinical and demographic metadata varied by source and participant and was provided uncurated.

Participants in the prospective study were enrolled through a virtual design, were aged 18 to 89 years, and lived in 24 United States geographic areas. In the prospective study, cohorts were assigned on the basis of participant-reported clinical history obtained from a screening survey and a study questionnaire. For ImmuneRACE Cohort 3, a participant was defined as recovered based on two consecutive negative NP/OP PCR tests, clearance by a healthcare professional, or resolution of symptoms. In the prospective study, mobile phlebotomists collected whole blood, serum and a nasopharyngeal or oropharyngeal swab from each participant. Additional blood draws and questionnaires over an approximately two-month period could optionally be provided by prospective study participants. Before DNA extraction, prospective study blood samples were shipped either frozen or at room temperature. The sequence was obtained from a woman in her 30s who had recovered from COVID-19. The sequencing sample was made of PBMCs or T cells enriched from blood (not recorded which).

The CDR3 protein: CASSAVGGLLSETQYF. The sequence in DNA is TGTGCCAGCAGCGCGGTAGGTGGGCTACTCTCCGAGACCCAGTACTTC. The sequence joins TRBV9 to TRBJ2-5; the D gene identity is not certain. The CDR1 and CDR2 encoded by the germline V gene are SGDLS and YYNGEE. A distance of 20 bases separates the germline ends of V and J, which lose 3 bases and 5 bases respectively. Including the terminal cysteine and phenylalanine, the CDR3 comprises 16 residues. Only the CDR3 DNA is retained, 48 bases long and in frame from the first base.